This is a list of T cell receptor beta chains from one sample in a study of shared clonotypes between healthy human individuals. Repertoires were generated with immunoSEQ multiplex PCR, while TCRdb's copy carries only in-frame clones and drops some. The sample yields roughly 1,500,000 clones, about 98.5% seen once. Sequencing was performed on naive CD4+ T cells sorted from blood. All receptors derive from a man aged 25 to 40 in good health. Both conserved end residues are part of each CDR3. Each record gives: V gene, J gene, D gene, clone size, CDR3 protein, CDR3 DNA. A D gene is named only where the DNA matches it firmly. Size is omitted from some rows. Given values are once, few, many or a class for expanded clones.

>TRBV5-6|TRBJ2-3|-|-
CASSSITGTDTQYF
TGTGCCAGCAGCTCGATAACAGGGACAGATACGCAGTATTTT
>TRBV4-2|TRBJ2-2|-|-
CASSPPGGNAGELFF
TGTGCCAGCAGCCCCCCAGGGGGGAACGCCGGGGAGCTGTTTTTT
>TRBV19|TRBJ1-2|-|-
CASIGRYGYTF
TGTGCCAGTATCGGACGTTATGGCTACACCTTC
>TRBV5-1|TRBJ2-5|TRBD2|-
CASSFLPGLAEETQYF
TGCGCCAGCAGTTTCCTCCCGGGACTAGCGGAAGAGACCCAGTACTTC
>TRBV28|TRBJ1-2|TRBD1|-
CASRRDRGADGYTF
TGTGCCAGCAGACGGGACAGGGGGGCCGACGGCTACACCTTC
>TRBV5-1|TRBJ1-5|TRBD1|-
CASSLGDRYSNQPQHF
TGCGCCAGCAGCTTGGGGGACAGATATAGCAATCAGCCCCAGCATTTT
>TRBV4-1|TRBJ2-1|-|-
CASSQVGAGFPHEQFF
TGCGCCAGCAGCCAAGTGGGGGCGGGGTTCCCCCATGAGCAGTTCTTC
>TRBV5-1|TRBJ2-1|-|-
CASSLEGEQFF
TGCGCCAGCAGCTTGGAGGGTGAGCAGTTCTTC
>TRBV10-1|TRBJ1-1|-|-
CASCGRTDSEAFF
TGCGCCAGCTGCGGACGAACAGACTCTGAAGCTTTCTTT
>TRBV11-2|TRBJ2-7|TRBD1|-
CASSLVGTAIYEQYF
TGTGCCAGCAGCTTAGTCGGGACAGCTATCTACGAGCAGTACTTC
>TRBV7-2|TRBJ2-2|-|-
CASSFERWEMNTGELFF
TGTGCCAGCAGCTTCGAGCGGTGGGAAATGAACACCGGGGAGCTGTTTTTT
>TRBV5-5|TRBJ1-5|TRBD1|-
CASSFRDRGRVDSNQPQHF
TGTGCCAGCAGCTTTCGGGACAGGGGGCGAGTGGATAGCAATCAGCCCCAGCATTTT
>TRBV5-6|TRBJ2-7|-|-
CASSAGTAYEQYF
TGTGCCAGCAGCGCGGGGACTGCTTACGAGCAGTACTTC
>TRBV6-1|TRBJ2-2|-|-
CASSVQGKGGELFF
TGTGCCAGCAGTGTCCAGGGGAAAGGGGGGGAGCTGTTTTTT
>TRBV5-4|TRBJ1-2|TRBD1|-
CASSLIHRGVYGYTF
TGTGCCAGCAGCTTGATTCACAGGGGGGTCTATGGCTACACCTTC
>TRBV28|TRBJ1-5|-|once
CASSLTGGHNQPQHF
TGTGCCAGCAGTTTAACCGGAGGTCACAATCAGCCCCAGCATTTT
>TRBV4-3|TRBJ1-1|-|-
CASSQEARGNTEAFF
TGCGCCAGCAGCCAAGAAGCAAGGGGGAACACTGAAGCTTTCTTT